The 32 T cell receptor beta chains listed next were all sequenced from one sample in a study of T-cell memory formation after mild COVID-19. TCRdb re-called the 5' RACE reads through MiXCR, storing one row per CDR3 protein. Here the sample spans 300,000 to 400,000 distinct CDR3 sequences, approximately 21% being singletons. Sequences were obtained from PBMCs or a T cell subset sorted from them (not recorded which). These receptors came from an adult woman who had mild COVID-19 (a few samples of this study predate the infection). Cell type and time point are not known.

Only a few counts were recorded for this clonotype. The chain uses TRBV4-1 and TRBJ2-7; TRBD1 is a possible D gene (6 bases). V gave up 0 bases and J gave up 2 bases, with 11 bases separating them. This CDR3 spans 15 amino acids. Looked up from germline, CDR1 is MGHRA and CDR2 is YSYEKL. CDR3 sequence: CASSQDGGGTYEQYF. In DNA form, the CDR3 reads TGCGCCAGCAGCCAAGATGGGGGCGGAACCTACGAGCAGTACTTC.

The chain joins TRBV10-3 to TRBJ2-1, with 7 bases that match TRBD2. This CDR3 is built from 15 residues. Germline CDR1 reads ENHRY; CDR2 reads SYGVKD. V gave up 3 bases and J gave up 1 base; unmatched junction bases: 3. CDR3 region: CAISEAGNSYNEQFF. DNA of the CDR3: TGTGCCATCAGTGAAGCGGGGAATTCCTACAATGAGCAGTTCTTC.

The chain links TRBV4-2 to TRBJ1-1; D is possibly TRBD1 (5 bases). V was shortened by 1 base and J by 0 bases, with 12 bases between the two germline ends. Germline CDR1 and CDR2: LGHNA and YNFKEQ. CDR3 size: 16 residues. CDR3 protein: CASSQGRQSMNTEAFF. CDR3 bases: TGTGCCAGCAGCCAAGGTCGACAGTCCATGAACACTGAAGCTTTCTTT.

The J gene is TRBJ1-1, the V gene TRBV12-3 or TRBV12-4, with a weak D call TRBD1 (6 bases). CDR3 length: 14 amino acids. V lost 6 bases and J 4 bases, leaving 15 bases between the germline ends. CDR3 amino acids: CASSPGGGSTEAFF. CDR3 bases: TGTGCCAGCAGCCCTGGGGGGGGCAGCACTGAAGCTTTCTTT.

This clonotype came up a few times. The chain links TRBV6-2 or TRBV6-3 to TRBJ2-6, with D perhaps matching TRBD1 or TRBD2 (5 bases each). The length of the CDR3 is 19 residues. CDR1 is MNHEY and CDR2 is SVGEGT in the germline V gene. The V gene lost 8 bases and the J gene lost 0 bases, with 23 bases spanning the gap. The CDR3 DNA is TGTGCCAGCCGTTCAACGCTCCGGGACGCCTCCTCTGGGGCCAACGTCCTGACTTTC. It encodes CASRSTLRDASSGANVLTF.

The chain joins TRBV6-2 or TRBV6-3 to TRBJ2-1; 9 nucleotides match TRBD2. The CDR3 totals 15 residues. The V gene end was trimmed by 6 bases and the J gene end by 9 bases; junction bases not matched to a gene: 12. Germline V gives CDR1 MNHEY, CDR2 SVGEGT. CDR3 nucleotide sequence: TGTGCCAGCAGGCCTGGGACTAGCCTACGGGGTGAGCAGTTCTTC. It encodes CASRPGTSLRGEQFF.

The chain combines TRBV12-3 or TRBV12-4 with TRBJ1-4; D unclear. Trimming took 4 bases from V and 8 from J, leaving 11 bases between them. The CDR3 spans 13 residues. The CDR3 protein is CASSSPWAEKLFF. The CDR3 DNA reads as TGTGCCAGCAGTTCACCCTGGGCCGAAAAACTGTTTTTT.

This clonotype was seen a few times. The J gene is TRBJ1-1, the V gene TRBV5-1, with 7 bases matching TRBD1. Germline CDR1 is SGHRS and CDR2 is YFSETQ. The CDR3 has 15 amino acids. J lost 1 base, V lost 4 bases, and 7 bases had no gene match. This chain's CDR3 is CASSPPDRENTEAFF. CDR3 sequence (DNA): TGCGCCAGCAGCCCTCCCGACAGGGAGAACACTGAAGCTTTCTTT.

The V call is TRBV6-5, the J call TRBJ2-3, with 7 bases that match TRBD1. Per germline, CDR1 MNHEY and CDR2 SVGAGI. This CDR3 spans 14 amino acids. V lost 6 bases to trimming and J lost 1 base; unmatched junction nucleotides: 4. CDR3 in DNA: TGTGCCAGCAGATCTGGACAGGGCACAGATACGCAGTATTTT. Encoded protein: CASRSGQGTDTQYF.

This clonotype was seen a handful of times. The rearrangement joins TRBV7-9 to TRBJ2-3; D gene uncertain. The CDR3 has 14 amino acids. With 2 bases removed from V and 3 bases from J, the gap between germline ends came to 9 bases. Looked up from germline, CDR1 is SEHNR and CDR2 is FQNEAQ (reference sequence). CDR3 bases: TGTGCCAGCAGCTTATTTGAAGGAACAGATACGCAGTATTTT. Protein sequence: CASSLFEGTDTQYF.

The genes are TRBV20-1 and TRBJ2-5; tentatively, D is TRBD2 (6 bases). Per germline, CDR1 DFQATT and CDR2 SNEGSKA (reference sequence). CDR3 length equals 13 residues. The V end was cut by 4 bases, the J end by 5 bases, with 14 bases between. In DNA form, the CDR3 reads TGCAGTGCTACGGGGGAGGCCCTCGAGACCCAGTACTTC. Translated: CSATGEALETQYF.

V and J are TRBV20-1 and TRBJ2-7; unclear D gene. The CDR3 is made up of 14 amino acids. Looked up from germline, CDR1 is DFQATT and CDR2 is SNEGSKA (reference sequence). The V gene lost 3 bases and the J gene lost 2 bases, with 14 bases spanning the gap. The CDR3 region has the DNA TGCAGTGCTAGTTTGACGGAGCGCCCCTACGAGCAGTACTTC. The encoded protein is CSASLTERPYEQYF.

In its sample, this clonotype was seen a few times. The J gene is TRBJ2-7, the V gene TRBV5-1; D perhaps matches TRBD2 (5 bases). Germline V lookup: CDR1 SGHRS, CDR2 YFSETQ. The CDR3 is 14 residues long. V lost 0 bases and J 6 bases, leaving 13 bases between the germline ends. The CDR3 spells CASSLDDPGIEQYF. The CDR3 coding sequence is TGCGCCAGCAGCTTGGACGACCCCGGGATCGAGCAGTACTTC.

The rearrangement links TRBV6-2 or TRBV6-3 to TRBJ2-1; D gene unclear. With 7 bases removed from V and 4 bases from J, the gap between germline ends came to 11 bases. The CDR3 covers 13 residues. Germline loops: CDR1 MNHEY, CDR2 SVGEGT. Here the CDR3 DNA reads TGTGCCAGCAATGATAGAACTTACAATGAGCAGTTCTTC. This sequence encodes CASNDRTYNEQFF.

This clonotype was picked up many times. The chain combines TRBV20-1 with TRBJ1-6; possible D gene TRBD1, 5 bases. This CDR3 comprises 15 residues. CDR1 and CDR2 from the germline V gene are DFQATT and SNEGSKA (reference sequence). Trimming shortened V by 3 bases and J by 7 bases, and 16 bases separated the two germline ends. Here the CDR3 reads CSARLFSGDNSPLHF. CDR3 bases: TGCAGTGCTAGGCTCTTCTCTGGGGACAATTCACCCCTCCACTTT.

V is TRBV6-2 or TRBV6-3 and J is TRBJ2-1; 7 nucleotides match TRBD2. The CDR3 runs 16 residues. With V trimmed by 3 bases and J by 10 bases, 15 bases remained unmatched. The germline gives CDR1 MNHEY, CDR2 SVGEGT. CDR3 DNA: TGTGCCAGCAGTTATACAAGCGGGGAGCTGCGGGTCGAGCAGTTCTTC. It encodes CASSYTSGELRVEQFF.

This clonotype was recorded a few times. This chain joins TRBV2 and TRBJ2-1; TRBD2 matches 9 bases. J was trimmed by 8 bases and V by 2 bases; bases with no gene match: 7. The CDR3 runs 15 residues. CDR1 and CDR2 from the germline V gene are SNHLY and FYNNEI. The chain's CDR3 is CASSERGGARYEQFF. The CDR3 nucleotides read TGTGCCAGCAGTGAACGCGGGGGGGCGAGGTATGAGCAGTTCTTC.

This clonotype has a handful of counts. This sequence joins TRBV20-1 and TRBJ2-1; possible D gene TRBD2, 6 bases. Trimming took off 6 bases at V and 6 bases at J, with 33 bases between the two ends. This CDR3 is 19 amino acids long. Per the germline V gene, CDR1 is DFQATT and CDR2 is SNEGSKA (reference sequence). CDR3 region: CSATLAGGLELGIVNEQFF. In nucleotides, the CDR3 is TGCAGTGCCACATTGGCCGGGGGTTTAGAATTAGGGATTGTCAATGAGCAGTTCTTC.

This clonotype was seen more than once but under ten times. The V call is TRBV12-3 or TRBV12-4, the J call TRBJ2-3; D possibly corresponds to TRBD2 (6 bases). Deletions cut 3 bases from V and 6 bases from J, with 16 bases between. The CDR3 is 15 residues long. Written as DNA, the CDR3 is TGTGCCAGCAGTTTCGAGGGAGGACCCCGGGATACGCAGTATTTT. Translation gives CASSFEGGPRDTQYF.

V usage is TRBV12-3 or TRBV12-4 and J usage is TRBJ2-5, with 8 bases that match TRBD2. Losses at the gene ends were 6 bases for V and 5 bases for J; bases not matched to a gene: 20. The CDR3 is 18 amino acids. Written as DNA, the CDR3 is TGTGCCAGCAGGTCCCCTAGTGTTACGAGCGGGAGCAGGGAGACCCAGTACTTC. Its translation is CASRSPSVTSGSRETQYF.

This clonotype is a singleton in its sample. The CDR3: CASSARGANVLTF. CDR3 nucleotides: TGTGCCAGCAGTGCCCGGGGGGCCAACGTCCTGACTTTC. The rearrangement links TRBV25-1 to TRBJ2-6; D remains unclear. Germline assignment: CDR1 MGHDK and CDR2 SYGVNS. Trimming removed 4 bases from V and 4 bases from J, with 5 bases in between. This CDR3 is 13 amino acids long.

The chain recombines TRBV20-1 with TRBJ1-5; 7 bases are shared with TRBD1. The J segment lost 0 bases and the V segment lost 5 bases, leaving 7 bases of the junction unmatched. CDR3 length: 15 residues. CDR1 DFQATT and CDR2 SNEGSKA come from the germline V gene (reference sequence). Here the CDR3 reads CSAYDRDYSNQPQHF. CDR3 coding DNA: TGCAGTGCTTACGACAGGGATTATAGCAATCAGCCCCAGCATTTT.

The J gene is TRBJ2-1, the V gene TRBV7-2; 8 positions match TRBD2. The CDR3 extends over 16 amino acids. Germline trimming cut 5 bases from V and 0 bases from J; bases unmatched to any gene: 6. The germline V gene encodes CDR1 SGHTA and CDR2 FQGNSA. In nucleotides, the CDR3 is TGTGCCAGCAGCACGTTAGCGGGGATCTCCTACAATGAGCAGTTCTTC. Encoded protein: CASSTLAGISYNEQFF. The variable domain in full, with the rest retrieved from reference TRBV7-2 and TRBJ2-1, is GAGVSQSPSNKVTEKGKDVELRCDPISGHTALYWYRQSLGQGLEFLIYFQGNSAPDKSGLPSDRFSAERTGGSVSTLTIQRTQQEDSAVYLCASSTLAGISYNEQFFGPGTRLTVL.

The chain recombines TRBV5-1 with TRBJ2-1; a possible D gene is TRBD1 (6 bases). CDR1 and CDR2 from the germline V gene are SGHRS and YFSETQ. This CDR3 region has 15 residues. V lost 7 bases, J lost 0 bases, and 14 bases lay in between. This chain's CDR3 is CASATGSSSYNEQFF. CDR3 sequence (DNA): TGCGCCAGCGCGACAGGTTCTAGCTCCTACAATGAGCAGTTCTTC.

This clonotype showed up just a few times. The J gene is TRBJ2-2, the V gene TRBV7-3, with D possibly TRBD1 on 6 matching bases. V was pared by 0 bases and J by 1 base, with 12 bases between. Germline V gene sequence: CDR1 SGHTA, CDR2 FQGTGA. The CDR3 loop spans 17 amino acids. The CDR3 here is CASSLTSTGLNTGELFF. DNA of the CDR3: TGTGCCAGCAGCTTAACCTCGACAGGCTTGAACACCGGGGAGCTGTTTTTT.

The rearrangement links TRBV5-5 to TRBJ2-3, with 7 bases identical to TRBD2. Germline-derived CDR1 and CDR2 are SGHKS and YYEKEE (reference sequence). V gave up 2 bases and J gave up 2 bases; unmatched junction bases: 14. There are 18 residues in the CDR3. The CDR3 nucleotides read TGTGCCAGCAGCTTCTCCCCATTGGCGGGGGATGTCACAGATACGCAGTATTTT. It encodes CASSFSPLAGDVTDTQYF.

The rearrangement joins TRBV10-1 to TRBJ1-1; D unclear. Germline CDR1 and CDR2: WNHNN and SYGVQD (reference sequence). This CDR3 is built from 13 residues. V gave up 2 bases and J gave up 3 bases, with 7 bases separating them. The CDR3 loop reads CASSERAHTEAFF. In DNA, the CDR3 is TGCGCCAGCAGTGAGAGAGCCCACACTGAAGCTTTCTTT.

The CDR3: CASSPSGANSPLHF. The CDR3 bases are TGTGCCAGCTCACCTTCGGGGGCAAATTCACCCCTCCACTTT. The chain is built from TRBV18 and TRBJ1-6, with D maybe TRBD1 (6 bases). Between the trimmed V and J ends, which lost 3 bases and 7 bases, there was a span of 10 bases. The CDR3 has 14 residues. CDR1 KGHSH and CDR2 LQKENI come from the germline V gene. Full variable domain (outside the CDR3, taken from reference TRBV18 and TRBJ1-6): NAGVMQNPRHLVRRRGQEARLRCSPMKGHSHVYWYRQLPEEGLKFMVYLQKENIIDESGMPKERFSAEFPKEGPSILRIQQVVRGDSAAYFCASSPSGANSPLHFGNGTRLTVT.

The chain couples TRBV20-1 to TRBJ2-7; D is unclear. The germline gives CDR1 DFQATT, CDR2 SNEGSKA (reference sequence). There are 14 residues in the CDR3. The V end was cut by 1 base, the J end by 3 bases, with 13 bases between. Here the CDR3 DNA reads TGCAGTGCTAGAGGACCCCAGGATCTCTACGAGCAGTACTTC. It translates to CSARGPQDLYEQYF.

In this sample, this clonotype turned up a few times. CDR3: CASSPPQPQGQFF. The DNA of the CDR3 is TGTGCCAGCTCACCACCCCAACCTCAAGGGCAGTTCTTC. The rearrangement joins TRBV18 to TRBJ2-1; D is ambiguous. V was shortened by 0 bases and J by 12 bases, with 12 bases between the two germline ends. Germline V gene data show CDR1 as KGHSH and CDR2 as LQKENI. The CDR3 contains 13 residues.

The V gene is TRBV24-1, the J gene TRBJ2-7, with 9 bases lining up with TRBD2. This CDR3 comprises 14 residues. Germline assignment: CDR1 KGHDR and CDR2 SFDVKD. V lost 5 bases to trimming and J lost 7 bases; unmatched junction nucleotides: 8. The CDR3 DNA reads as TGTGCCACCAGTGGGCTAGCGGGATCGCAAGAGCAGTACTTC. This sequence encodes CATSGLAGSQEQYF.

The gene calls are TRBV12-3 or TRBV12-4 and TRBJ2-2, with unresolved D. Trimming pared 3 bases from V and 9 bases from J, leaving 14 bases between. This CDR3 spans 14 amino acids. The CDR3 bases are TGTGCCAGCAGTTTGGTTACCTTACCCTGGGAGCTGTTTTTT. It specifies CASSLVTLPWELFF.